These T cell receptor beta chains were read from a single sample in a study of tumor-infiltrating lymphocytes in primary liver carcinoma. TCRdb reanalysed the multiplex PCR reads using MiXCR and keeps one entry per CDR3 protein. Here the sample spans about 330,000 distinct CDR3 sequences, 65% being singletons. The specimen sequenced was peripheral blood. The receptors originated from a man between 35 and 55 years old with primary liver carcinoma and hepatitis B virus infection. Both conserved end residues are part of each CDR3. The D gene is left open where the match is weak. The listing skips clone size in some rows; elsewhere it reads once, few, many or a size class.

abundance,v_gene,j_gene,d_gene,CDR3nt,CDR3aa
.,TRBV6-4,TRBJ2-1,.,TGTGCCAGCAGTGAACGTGGGAGTGGAGATGAGCGGTTCTTC,CASSERGSGDERFF
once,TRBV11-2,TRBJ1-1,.,TGTGTCAGCAGGGCCATAAGGGGGAACACTGTAGCTTTCTTT,CVSRAIRGNTVAFF
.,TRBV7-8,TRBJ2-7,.,TGTGTCAGCAGCTGGGAGGGGGCTCCCTACGAGCAGTACTTC,CVSSWEGAPYEQYF
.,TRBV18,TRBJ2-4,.,TGTGCCAGCTCACCACCGGAGGGCACAAACATTCAGTACTTC,CASSPPEGTNIQYF
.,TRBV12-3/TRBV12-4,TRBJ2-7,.,TGTGTCAGCAGTCTACAGGGTTACGAGCAGTACTTC,CVSSLQGYEQYF
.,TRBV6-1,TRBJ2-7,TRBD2,TGTGCCAGCGGATTGATTAGCGGGGTCTACGAGCAGTACTTC,CASGLISGVYEQYF
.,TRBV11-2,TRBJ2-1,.,TGTACCAGCAGCTTGGGGACAACCATCAATGAGCAGTTCTTC,CTSSLGTTINEQFF
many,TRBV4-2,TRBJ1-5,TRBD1,TGTGCCAGCAGCCAAGATTGGACAGGGGATCAGCCCCAGCATTTT,CASSQDWTGDQPQHF
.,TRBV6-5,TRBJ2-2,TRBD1,TGTGCCAGCAGGGAGAGGGGGCTGATCACCGGGGAACTGTTTTTT,CASRERGLITGELFF
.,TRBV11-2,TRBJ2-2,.,TGTGCCAGCAGTTCAATTTCAGGGAGAGGGTCCGGGGAGCTGTTTTTT,CASSSISGRGSGELFF
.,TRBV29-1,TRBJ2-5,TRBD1,TGCAGCGTTGCCGGGACAGGCCAAGAGACCCACTACTTC,CSVAGTGQETHYF
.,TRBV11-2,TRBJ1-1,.,TGTGCCAGCAGCTTAAGGGGTACAGGGAAGTTGGTCCGTGAAACTTTCTTT,CASSLRGTGKLVRETFF
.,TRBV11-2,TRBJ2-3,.,TGTGCCAGCAGCTTAGATCCCAGAGGCACAGATATGCAGTATTTT,CASSLDPRGTDMQYF
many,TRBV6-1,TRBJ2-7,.,TGTGCCAGCAGTGAGATGACCCGCTACGAGCAGTACTTC,CASSEMTRYEQYF
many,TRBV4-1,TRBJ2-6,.,TGCGCCAGCAGCCAAGGAGCCGTGGGCTCTGGGGCCAACGTCCTGACTTTC,CASSQGAVGSGANVLTF
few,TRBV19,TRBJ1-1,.,TGTGCCAGTAGTGCAGGAAGGAACACTGAAGCTTTCTTT,CASSAGRNTEAFF
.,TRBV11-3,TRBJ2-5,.,TGTGCCAACAGCTTCTCTCAGGCCCCGGAGACCCAGTACTTC,CANSFSQAPETQYF
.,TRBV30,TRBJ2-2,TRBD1,TGTGCCTGGAAAAAACAGGGGTACACCGGGGAGCTGTTTTTT,CAWKKQGYTGELFF
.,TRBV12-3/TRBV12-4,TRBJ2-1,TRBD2,TGTGCCAGCAGCTTCGGACTAGCTCCCTTCAATGAGCAGTTCTTC,CASSFGLAPFNEQFF
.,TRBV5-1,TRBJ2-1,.,TGCGCCAGCAGCTTGGTAGCGGAAGATTACAATGAGCAGTTCTTC,CASSLVAEDYNEQFF
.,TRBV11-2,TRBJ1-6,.,TGTGCCAGCAGCATAGCCCCTGGACATTCACCCCTCCACTTT,CASSIAPGHSPLHF
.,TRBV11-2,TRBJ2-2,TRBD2,TGTGCCAGCATCCATGGACTAGCGGGAGTTACCGGGGAGCTGTTTTTT,CASIHGLAGVTGELFF
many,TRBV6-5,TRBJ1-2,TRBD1,TGTGCCAGCAGTCCAAGGACAGGGGCATACACCTTC,CASSPRTGAYTF
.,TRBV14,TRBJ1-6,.,TGTGCCAGCAGCCAAAGGAGGGTTGAACAGAATGTATTAAATTCACCCCTCCACTTT,CASSQRRVEQNVLNSPLHF
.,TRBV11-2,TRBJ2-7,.,TGTGCCAGCAGCCCCCCTCGGGCTCACACCAGCGAGCAGTACTTC,CASSPPRAHTSEQYF
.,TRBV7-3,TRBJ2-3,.,TGTGCCAGCAGCTCGTTGGGGGGAGGTAGCACAGATACGCAGTATTTT,CASSSLGGGSTDTQYF
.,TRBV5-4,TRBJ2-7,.,TGTGCCAGCAGCCGGGCTTTCCCGACCTACGAGGAGTACTTC,CASSRAFPTYEEYF
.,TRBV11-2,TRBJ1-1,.,TGTGCCAGCAGCTTATATCACGGGCACACCGAAGCTTTCTTT,CASSLYHGHTEAFF
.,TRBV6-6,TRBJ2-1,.,TGTGCCAGCAGTTACATGGACAGGGGGTACCTAGCGGGAGACGGCAATGAGCAGTTCTTC,CASSYMDRGYLAGDGNEQFF
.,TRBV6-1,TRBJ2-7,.,TGTGCCAGTAGTGAAATGAGCGGAGGTACCTACGAGCAGTACTTC,CASSEMSGGTYEQYF
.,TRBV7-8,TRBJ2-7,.,TGTGCCAGCAGCTTAGCGCGGATCGCCTACGAGCAGTACTTC,CASSLARIAYEQYF
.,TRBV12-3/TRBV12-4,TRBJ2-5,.,TGTGCCAGCAGCCGTCAACAAACAGGGTGGGGAGAGACCCAGTACTTC,CASSRQQTGWGETQYF
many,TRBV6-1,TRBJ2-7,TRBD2,TGTGCAAGCCCTCCGCGGGAGGGGTCCTACGAGCAGTACTTC,CASPPREGSYEQYF